This TCR beta chain was recorded in a study of cytomegalovirus exposure and HLA in healthy donors. Study-wide results and caveats: In vitro data verified three CMV-associated chains as specific for CMV antigens. Cytomegalovirus association was assigned to more than 150 TCR beta chains. In the 95 to 150 validation repertoires, approximately 94% of cluster scores exceeded 0, per a later analysis. Most sequenced TCRs were rare (though some public TCRs occurred in many donors).

Germline CDR1 GTSNPN, CDR2 SVGIG (reference sequence). This CDR3 contains 14 residues. V was pared by 2 bases and J by 7 bases, with 8 bases of the junction left unmatched. Of note for this clone: Its antigen is still unknown.

Profiled with immunoSEQ multiplex PCR; TCRdb holds only in-frame clones, not every one. The data contain 330,000 or so clones, 80% to 90% of them singletons. V usage is TRBV30 and J usage is TRBJ2-7; 10 bases map to TRBD2. This clonotype was sampled from a woman younger than 30 in good health and CMV-seronegative. Sample: PBMCs. This CDR3 reads CAWSLAGGGGEQYF. Written as DNA, the CDR3 is TGTGCCTGGAGTTTAGCGGGAGGAGGGGGGGAGCAGTACTTC.